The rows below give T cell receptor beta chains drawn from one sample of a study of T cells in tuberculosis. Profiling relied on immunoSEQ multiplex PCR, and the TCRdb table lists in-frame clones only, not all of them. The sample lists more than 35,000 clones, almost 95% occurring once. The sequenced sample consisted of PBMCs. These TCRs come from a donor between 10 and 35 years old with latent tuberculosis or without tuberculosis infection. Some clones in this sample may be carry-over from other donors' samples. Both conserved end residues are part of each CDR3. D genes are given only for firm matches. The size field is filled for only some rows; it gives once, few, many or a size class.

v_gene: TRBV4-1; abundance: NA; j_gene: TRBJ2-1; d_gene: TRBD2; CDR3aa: CASSQRNGREDEQFF; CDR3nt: TGCGCCAGCAGCCAAAGGAACGGCCGGGAGGATGAGCAGTTCTTC
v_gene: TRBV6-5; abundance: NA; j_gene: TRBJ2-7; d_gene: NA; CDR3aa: CASSYYGVSEGYEQYF; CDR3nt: TGTGCCAGCAGTTATTACGGCGTTTCTGAGGGATACGAGCAGTACTTC
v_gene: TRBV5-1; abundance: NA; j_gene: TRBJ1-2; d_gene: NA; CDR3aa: CASSLKRETYGYTF; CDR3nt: TGCGCCAGCAGCTTGAAGAGGGAAACCTATGGCTACACCTTC
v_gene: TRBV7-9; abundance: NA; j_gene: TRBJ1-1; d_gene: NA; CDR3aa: CASSPLQLRSEAFF; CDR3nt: TGTGCCAGCAGCCCATTACAGCTTAGATCTGAAGCTTTCTTT
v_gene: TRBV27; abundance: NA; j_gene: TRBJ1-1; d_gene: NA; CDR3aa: CASSSSGWTEAFF; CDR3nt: TGTGCCAGCAGTTCAAGCGGCTGGACTGAAGCTTTCTTT
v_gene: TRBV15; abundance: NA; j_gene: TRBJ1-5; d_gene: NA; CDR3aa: CATSRVSGVEGQPQHF; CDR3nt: TGTGCCACCAGCAGAGTGTCAGGGGTGGAAGGACAGCCCCAGCATTTT
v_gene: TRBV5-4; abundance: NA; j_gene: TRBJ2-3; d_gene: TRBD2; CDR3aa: CASSPWGTSGVWGTDTQYF; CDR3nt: TGTGCCAGTAGCCCCTGGGGGACTAGCGGGGTCTGGGGCACAGATACGCAGTATTTT
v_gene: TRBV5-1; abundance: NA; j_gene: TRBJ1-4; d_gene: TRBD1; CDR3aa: CASSLDGQGDEKLFF; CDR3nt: TGCGCCAGCAGCTTGGACGGACAGGGGGATGAAAAACTGTTTTTT
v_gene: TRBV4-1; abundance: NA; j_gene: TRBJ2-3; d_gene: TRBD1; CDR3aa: CASSGNTYRDRSTDTQYF; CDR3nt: TGCGCCAGCAGCGGAAACACTTACCGGGACAGGTCAACAGATACGCAGTATTTT
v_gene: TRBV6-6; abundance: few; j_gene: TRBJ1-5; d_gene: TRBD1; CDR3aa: CASTLDRGSNQPQHF; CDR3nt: TGTGCCAGCACCTTGGACAGGGGAAGCAATCAGCCCCAGCATTTT
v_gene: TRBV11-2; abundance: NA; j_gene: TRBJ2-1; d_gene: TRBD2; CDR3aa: CASSWGLAGEDNEQFF; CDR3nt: TGTGCCAGCAGCTGGGGACTAGCGGGGGAAGACAATGAGCAGTTCTTC
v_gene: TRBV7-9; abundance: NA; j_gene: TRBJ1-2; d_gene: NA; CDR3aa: CATDAAYYGYTF; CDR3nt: TGTGCCACCGATGCCGCGTACTATGGCTACACCTTC
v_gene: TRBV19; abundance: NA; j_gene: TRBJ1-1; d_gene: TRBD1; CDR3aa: CASSIRQGSTEAFF; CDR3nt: TGTGCCAGTAGTATACGACAGGGCAGCACTGAAGCTTTCTTT
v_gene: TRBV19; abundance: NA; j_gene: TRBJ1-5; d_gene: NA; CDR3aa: CASSEPGAQDNQPQHF; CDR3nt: TGTGCCAGTAGCGAACCTGGGGCCCAGGACAATCAGCCCCAGCATTTT
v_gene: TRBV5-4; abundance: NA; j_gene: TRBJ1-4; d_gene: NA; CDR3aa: CASSLSVGTSNEKLFF; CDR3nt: TGTGCCAGCAGCTTGAGTGTAGGGACAAGTAATGAAAAACTGTTTTTT
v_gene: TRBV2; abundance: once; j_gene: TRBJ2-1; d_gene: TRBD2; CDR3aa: CASSVPSGGLHEQFF; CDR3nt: TGTGCCAGCAGTGTCCCTAGCGGGGGGTTACATGAGCAGTTCTTC
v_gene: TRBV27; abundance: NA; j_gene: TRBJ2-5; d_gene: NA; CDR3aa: CASRTRGEETQYF; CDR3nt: TGTGCCAGCAGGACCAGGGGGGAAGAGACCCAGTACTTC
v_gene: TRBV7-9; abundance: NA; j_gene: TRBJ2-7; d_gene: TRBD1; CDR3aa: CASSSGQGSHEQYF; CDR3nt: TGTGCCAGCAGCTCGGGACAGGGGAGCCACGAGCAGTACTTC